Presented here are 5 T cell receptor beta chains from one specimen sequenced in a study of vaccination and CD4 T cells after COVID-19. Their specific antigens are unknown. An Oncomine TCR Beta short-read assay was used to sequence the DNA from cultured CD4+ T cells. TCRdb reprocessed the PCR reads with MiXCR, giving one entry per CDR3 protein. The sample includes more than 9,000 distinct CDR3 sequences, less than 55% seen only once; the top ten take 20% to 25%. The treatment: roughly 10-day PBMC culture with coronavirus spike peptide pools or control peptides (ViraFEST assay). The sequenced sample was cultured CD4+ T cells from blood, obtained after SARS-CoV-2 vaccination. The receptors derive from a human donor with COVID-19.

This clonotype was recorded once. V gene TRBV11-3 combines with J gene TRBJ1-1, with TRBD1 identical over 8 bases. V lost 3 bases and J lost 6; bases outside the gene matches: 9. This CDR3 contains 15 residues. Per germline, CDR1 SGHNT and CDR2 YENEEA. The CDR3 here is CASSFGGQGAAEAFF. The CDR3 coding sequence is TGTGCCAGCAGCTTCGGGGGGCAGGGGGCGGCTGAAGCTTTCTTT.

The V gene is TRBV19, the J gene TRBJ1-6; TRBD1 agrees at 8 bases. Germline CDR1 and CDR2: LNHDA and SQIVND (reference sequence). The CDR3 runs 15 residues. J gave up 10 bases and V 8 bases, and 13 bases lay outside the gene matches. CDR3 sequence (DNA): TGTGCCAGTGGGAGCGGACAGGGAGAGCGGTCACCCCTCCACTTT. Its protein is CASGSGQGERSPLHF.

Note on this clonotype: A read error may account for a junction end that differs from germline. The chain recombines TRBV19 with TRBJ1-1; a possible D gene is TRBD1 (6 bases). CDR3 length: 14 amino acids. Germline-derived CDR1 and CDR2 are LNHDA and SQIVND (reference sequence). CDR3 bases: TGTGCCAGTGAGAACAGGGCCCTGAACGCTGAAGCTTTCTTT. Translating it yields CASENRALNAEAFF.

This clonotype came up a few times. The J gene is TRBJ1-5, the V gene TRBV7-9; TRBD1 matches 7 bases. The CDR3 has 13 amino acids. The V and J ends lost 3 bases and 4 bases, in that order; junction bases with no gene match: 0. CDR1 is SEHNR and CDR2 is FQNEAQ in the germline V gene (reference sequence). CDR3 in DNA: TGTGCCAGCAGCTTGACAGGGAATCAGCCCCAGCATTTT. Translating it yields CASSLTGNQPQHF. The entire variable domain, with the rest obtained from reference TRBV7-9 and TRBJ1-5, is as follows: DTGVSQNPRHKITKRGQNVTFRCDPISEHNRLYWYRQTLGQGPEFLTYFQNEAQLEKSRLLSDRFSAERPKGSFSTLEIQRTEQGDSAMYLCASSLTGNQPQHFGDGTRLSIL.

This chain uses TRBV6-2 or TRBV6-3 with TRBJ2-2; possibly TRBD2 for D (5 bases). Germline V gene lookup returns CDR1 MNHEY and CDR2 SVGEGT. V dropped 11 bases and J dropped 1 base, with 14 bases sitting between them. CDR3 length: 14 residues. The CDR3 region is CACRRAVNTGELFF. CDR3 in DNA: TGTGCCTGTCGTAGAGCGGTGAACACCGGGGAGCTGTTTTTT.